This is a list of T cell receptor beta chains from one sample in a study of blood T cells in healthy people across ages. TCRdb re-analysed the 5' RACE reads in MiXCR, keeping a single row per CDR3 protein. The data contain some 1.5 million distinct CDR3 sequences, 35% to 45% of them singletons. Sequencing input: blood. The receptors were gathered from a woman between 18 and 30 years old in good health. CDR3s include the opening cysteine and the closing phenylalanine or tryptophan. A D gene is named only where the DNA matches it firmly. Where a row states a size, it is once, few, many or the class of an expanded clone; other rows omit it.

v_gene,j_gene,abundance,d_gene,CDR3nt,CDR3aa
TRBV7-2,TRBJ1-5,-,-,TGTGCCAGCAGCTTTGCCCTTAGCAATCAGCCCCAGCATTTT,CASSFALSNQPQHF
TRBV13,TRBJ2-3,many,-,TGTGCCAGCAGCTTGACGAAAGGGTCCACAGATACGCAGTATTTT,CASSLTKGSTDTQYF
TRBV5-4,TRBJ1-1,-,-,TGTGCCAGCAGCCTGCAAGGGGGTACTGGAGCTTTCTTT,CASSLQGGTGAFF
TRBV30,TRBJ1-2,-,-,TGTGCCTGGACCTTTCACTATGGCTACACCTTC,CAWTFHYGYTF
TRBV27,TRBJ2-7,few,TRBD2,TGTGCCAGCAGTTGGACTAGCGGGGGGACTTACGAGCAGTACTTC,CASSWTSGGTYEQYF
TRBV6-6,TRBJ1-4,-,-,TGTGCCAGCAGGGGCCAAGCAAATGAAAAACTGTTTTTT,CASRGQANEKLFF
TRBV25-1,TRBJ2-3,few,-,TGTGCCAGCACCCCTGCTACGGGTCAAAGCACAGATACGCAGTATTTT,CASTPATGQSTDTQYF
TRBV19,TRBJ1-5,few,TRBD1,TGTGCCAGTAGGGACAGGGTGAGCAATCAGCCCCAGCATTTT,CASRDRVSNQPQHF
TRBV21-1,TRBJ2-7,-,-,TGTGCCAGCAGCAAATGTCGGGAGGGATTTGTGGACGAGCAGTACTTC,CASSKCREGFVDEQYF
TRBV7-2,TRBJ2-3,many,-,TGTGCTAGCAGCTTCGGGCGGGGAGATACGCAGTATTTT,CASSFGRGDTQYF
TRBV5-1,TRBJ2-3,-,TRBD1,TGCGCCAGCAGCTTGGCCGCTGGGGACAGGGTGAAATGGGATACGCAGTATTTT,CASSLAAGDRVKWDTQYF
TRBV20-1,TRBJ2-1,once,TRBD1,TGCAGTGCTAGAGACATCCAGGGGGCGAATGAGCAGTTCTTC,CSARDIQGANEQFF
TRBV9,TRBJ2-2,once,TRBD2,TGTGCCAGCAGCGTAGAAGGCGGGGGGAACACCGGGGAGCTGTTTTTT,CASSVEGGGNTGELFF
TRBV24-1,TRBJ2-1,few,-,TGTGCCACCAGTGATGCCTCTGGGGGCTCCTACAATGAGCAGTTCTTC,CATSDASGGSYNEQFF
TRBV4-3,TRBJ2-7,few,TRBD1,TGCGCCAGTTCTCGGGACAGGGTTTTTGGGGAGCAGTACTTC,CASSRDRVFGEQYF
TRBV9,TRBJ2-1,-,-,TGTGCCAGCAGCCTTCGGACTCCTTACCCGGGTAATGAGCAGTTCTTC,CASSLRTPYPGNEQFF
TRBV7-6,TRBJ2-3,-,TRBD1,TGTGCCAGCAGCTTAGAGGCGACCAGGGGGGATACGCAGTATTTT,CASSLEATRGDTQYF
TRBV28,TRBJ2-7,few,-,TGTGCCAGCGGGGATCCCTACGAGCAGTACTTC,CASGDPYEQYF
TRBV29-1,TRBJ2-1,-,TRBD2,TGCAGCGTTGGGGGGACTAGCGGGAGGATAGATGAGCAGTTCTTC,CSVGGTSGRIDEQFF
TRBV9,TRBJ1-6,-,-,TGTGCCAGCAGCAACGGGGACGGAACCCTCCACTTT,CASSNGDGTLHF
TRBV6-2/TRBV6-3,TRBJ1-1,-,TRBD1,TGTGCCAGCAGTATACAGGGGGCGAACACTGAAGCTTTCTTT,CASSIQGANTEAFF
TRBV7-2,TRBJ1-2,-,-,TGTGCCAGCAGCCTAATCTCAGGGGTTGAGGGCTACACCTTC,CASSLISGVEGYTF
TRBV4-3,TRBJ2-7,-,-,TGCGCCAGCAGCCTATTAGCGGCAAATTCCTACAATGAGCAGTACTTC,CASSLLAANSYNEQYF
TRBV12-3/TRBV12-4,TRBJ2-3,once,TRBD1,TGTGCCAGCAGTCCAGGGACAGGAAGAATTGCAGATACGCAGTATTTT,CASSPGTGRIADTQYF
TRBV20-1,TRBJ1-1,-,-,TGCAGTGCTAGTCCCGCCAATTTAATGGACACTGAAGCTTTCTTT,CSASPANLMDTEAFF
TRBV29-1,TRBJ1-2,-,-,TGCAGCGTTGACCCTAACTATGGCTACACCTTC,CSVDPNYGYTF
TRBV11-2,TRBJ2-4,many,-,TGTGCCAGCAGCTTAGAGGTCAGGGGCGTTCAGTACTTC,CASSLEVRGVQYF
TRBV20-1,TRBJ2-3,-,-,TGCAGTGCTACTCATGCCCGTCTGGGCAGGGGATTCGCAGATACGCAGTATTTT,CSATHARLGRGFADTQYF
TRBV29-1,TRBJ2-7,few,TRBD1,TGCAGCGTCACGACAGGGTGGGGCGAGCAGTACTTC,CSVTTGWGEQYF
TRBV5-6,TRBJ2-1,-,-,TGTGCCAGCAGCTTTGAATATGACAATGAGCAGTTCTTC,CASSFEYDNEQFF
TRBV6-6,TRBJ1-5,once,-,TGTGCCAGCAGAGGTCGGAGGGACGGACAGCCCCAGCATTTT,CASRGRRDGQPQHF
TRBV5-1,TRBJ2-7,few,-,TGCGCCAGCACCGGAACCAGGGTGTACGAGAAGTACTTC,CASTGTRVYEKYF
TRBV20-1,TRBJ1-2,-,-,TGCAGTGCTAGAGTGGAGGGCTACACCTTC,CSARVEGYTF
TRBV27,TRBJ2-3,-,-,TGTGCCAGCTCTATCCTATTAGCGGAGGGGACAGATACGCAGTATTTT,CASSILLAEGTDTQYF
TRBV6-6,TRBJ1-1,-,-,TGTGCCAGCAGTTACGGTCAGGCCCCGGAAGCTTTCTTT,CASSYGQAPEAFF
TRBV11-2,TRBJ1-4,-,-,TGTGCCAGCAGCTTAGTCGTCACAGCAACTAATGAAAAACTGTTTTTT,CASSLVVTATNEKLFF
TRBV29-1,TRBJ2-1,-,TRBD1,TGCAGCGTTGGACAGGGGGGTATTGAGCAGTTCTTC,CSVGQGGIEQFF
TRBV30,TRBJ1-3,-,-,TGTGCCTGGAGTGTACAGCGTAAATTGTCGGGAAACACCATATATTTT,CAWSVQRKLSGNTIYF
TRBV5-1,TRBJ1-1,-,-,TGCGCCAGCAGCTTGGCCAGGCAGGACACTGAAGCTTTCTTT,CASSLARQDTEAFF
TRBV12-3/TRBV12-4,TRBJ1-2,few,-,TGTGCCAGCAGTTTAAAGACCCGGCGGGGCTACACCTTC,CASSLKTRRGYTF
TRBV6-6,TRBJ2-7,-,-,TGTGCCAGCAGTTACGTGGCTTACGAGGATGAGCAGTACTTC,CASSYVAYEDEQYF
TRBV20-1,TRBJ2-1,few,TRBD2,TGCAGTGCTAGGGGACTAGCGGGGTACGAGCAGTTCTTC,CSARGLAGYEQFF
TRBV20-1,TRBJ2-7,-,TRBD1,TGCAATGCTCATCCCGGGACAGGGGCCTACGAGCAGTACTTC,CNAHPGTGAYEQYF
TRBV5-6,TRBJ2-7,few,TRBD1,TGTGCCAGCAGTTGGGGTCCGGGACAGTTTCACTACAATGAGCAGTACTTC,CASSWGPGQFHYNEQYF
TRBV20-1,TRBJ2-2,-,-,TGCAGTGCTGCGACAAACCGGGACGGTAACACCGGGGAGCTGTTTTTT,CSAATNRDGNTGELFF
TRBV4-3,TRBJ2-3,once,-,TGCGCCAGCAGCCTCGGACTAGGGGGGGATACGCAGTATTTT,CASSLGLGGDTQYF
TRBV5-6,TRBJ2-5,few,TRBD1,TGTGCCAGCAGCTGGACAGGGGACGAGACCCAGTACTTC,CASSWTGDETQYF
TRBV4-1,TRBJ2-7,-,TRBD1,TGCGCCAGCAGCCCGGGACAGGGGGCCGACGAGCAGTACTTC,CASSPGQGADEQYF